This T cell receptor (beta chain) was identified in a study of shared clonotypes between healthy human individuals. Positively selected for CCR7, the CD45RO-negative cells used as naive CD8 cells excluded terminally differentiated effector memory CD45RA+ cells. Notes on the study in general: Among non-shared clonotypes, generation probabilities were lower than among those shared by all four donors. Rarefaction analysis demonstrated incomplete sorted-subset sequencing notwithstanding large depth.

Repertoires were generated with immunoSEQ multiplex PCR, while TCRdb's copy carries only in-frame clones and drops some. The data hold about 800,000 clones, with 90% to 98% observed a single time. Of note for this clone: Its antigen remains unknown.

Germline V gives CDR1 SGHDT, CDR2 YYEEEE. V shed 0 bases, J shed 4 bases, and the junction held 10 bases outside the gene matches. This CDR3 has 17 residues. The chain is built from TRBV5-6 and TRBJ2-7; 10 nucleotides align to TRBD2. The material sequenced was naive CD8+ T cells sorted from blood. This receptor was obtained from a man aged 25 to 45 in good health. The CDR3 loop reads CASSLAFSGLASYEQYF. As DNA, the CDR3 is TGTGCCAGCAGCTTGGCCTTCTCGGGACTAGCGAGTTACGAGCAGTACTTC.